This T cell receptor (beta chain) came from a study of blood T cell repertoires in COVID-19 (TCRdb year 2020). Turning to the overall study: Collaborator samples came from the United States, Italy and Spain and covered acute and convalescent phases of COVID-19. The repertoires were released in a freely available public database meant as a resource for research on the immune response to SARS-CoV-2. The material from the prospective study consisted of cDNA or gDNA derived from T cells, B-cell-depleted T cells, or PBMCs. Sample metadata almost always included a de-identified subject ID, COVID-19 status, age in years and sex. Deeply sampled blood TCRbeta repertoires from subjects exposed to, actively infected with, or recovered from COVID-19 were included in the dataset. HLA class I and class II types, where available, came from metadata supplied by the sample provider rather than from assay-based typing. Samples came from the ongoing ImmuneRACE study (first 160 participants) plus 1,254 subjects from 6 global collaborators. Study-wide conclusions, independent of this receptor: Clinical and demographic metadata were provided uncurated, with the amount varying by source and participant.

In Seattle, one collaborating source enrolled patients while the infection was active and tracked those patients longitudinally over the course of disease. The collaborating institutions used their own protocols to collect whole blood in K2EDTA tubes. For TCRbeta analysis, collaborator samples were shipped as frozen whole blood, as isolated PBMCs, or as DNA extracted from either sample type. Turning to this clone: Its recognized antigen is unknown. No much larger clone is present one base from it, and per-base qualities are unavailable.

V lost 2 bases and J lost 0 bases; the stretch between them is 10 bases long. Reading from cysteine to phenylalanine, the CDR3 counts 15 amino acids. Here the CDR3 DNA is all that survives: 45 bases in frame from base 1. The germline V gene (reference sequence) specifies SEHNR as CDR1 and FQNEAQ as CDR2. The immunoSEQ Assay, a bias-controlled multiplex PCR, was used to amplify TCRbeta CDR3 regions from genomic DNA. The published analysis was carried out like this. Nucleated cell counts per sample were estimated from amplification of reference gene primers within the assay. Sequence reads were collapsed and filtered to measure the absolute abundance of every unique TCRbeta CDR3 rearrangement. For each sample, productive Simpson clonality was calculated as the square root of Simpson's diversity index across productive rearrangements. Held by TCRdb, this immuneACCESS table contains in-frame sequences only and omits some clones. Under half of the omission traces to an unresolved V gene where checked; the cause of the rest is unknown. V, J and clone size were drawn from that table, and D and trimming were deduced from the DNA. This sample holds just under 350,000 clones; about 89% were observed only once. About 6% of the sample goes to the ten largest clones.

The source material was peripheral blood. The sequence links TRBV7-9 to TRBJ1-2; perhaps TRBD1 is the D gene, with 5 bases matching. The sequence came from a woman aged 50 to 60 with COVID-19, enrolled during active disease. The sequenced DNA: TGTGCCAGCAGCTTACAGGGTCTCACTAACTATGGCTACACCTTC. Its protein reads: CASSLQGLTNYGYTF.